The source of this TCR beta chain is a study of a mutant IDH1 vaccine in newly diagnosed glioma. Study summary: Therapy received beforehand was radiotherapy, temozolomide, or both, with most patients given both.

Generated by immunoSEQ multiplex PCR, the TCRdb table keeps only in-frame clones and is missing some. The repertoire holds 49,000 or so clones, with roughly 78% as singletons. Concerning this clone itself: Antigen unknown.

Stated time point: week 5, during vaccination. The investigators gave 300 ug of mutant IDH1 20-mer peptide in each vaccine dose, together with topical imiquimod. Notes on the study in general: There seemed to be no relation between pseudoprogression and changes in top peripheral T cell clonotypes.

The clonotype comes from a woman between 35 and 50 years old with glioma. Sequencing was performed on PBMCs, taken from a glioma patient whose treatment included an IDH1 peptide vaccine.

The CDR3 coding sequence is TGTGCCAGCAGTTCAGGGAAGAACACTGAAGCTTTCTTT. Protein: CASSSGKNTEAFF. The chain employs TRBV27 and TRBJ1-1, with D perhaps matching TRBD1 (5 bases). Germline assignment: CDR1 MNHEY and CDR2 SMNVEV (reference sequence). V lost 4 bases and J lost 1, with 7 bases in between. This CDR3 spans 13 amino acids.